The clone carrying this TCR beta chain was seen a handful of times. These data come from a study of blood T cells in healthy people across ages. A second PCR of roughly 6 to 12 cycles used a sample-barcoded 5' primer and a J-beta primer mix. TCRdb re-called the 5' RACE reads through MiXCR, storing one row per CDR3 protein. The sample carries roughly 1.4 million distinct CDR3 sequences, almost 60% recorded once. The germline V and J ends were trimmed by 4 bases and 3 bases, with 13 bases remaining between them. Germline CDR1 reads SQVTM; CDR2 reads ANQGSEA. The CDR3 has 14 residues. V is TRBV29-1 and J is TRBJ2-1; no reliable D call. Material: blood. The origin of this receptor is a man younger than 35 in good health. CDR3 region: CSVVPGAYYNEQFF. CDR3 DNA sequence: TGCAGCGTTGTCCCGGGCGCCTACTACAATGAGCAGTTCTTC.